These 12 T cell receptor beta chains originate from one sample sequenced in a study of blood T cell repertoires in COVID-19. Only in-frame clones appear in the TCRdb table, and some are missing; sequencing was by immunoSEQ multiplex PCR. The data hold 200,000 to 300,000 clones, with approximately 80% observed a single time. Sequencing was done on a sample of peripheral blood. The receptors shown here come from a man between 60 and 70 years old with acute or convalescent COVID-19.

This clone was recorded only once. The chain has TRBV6-1 and TRBJ2-1; a weak D match, TRBD1 (7 bases). Germline values: CDR1 MNHNS, CDR2 SASEGT. The V end was cut by 0 bases, the J end by 9 bases, with 30 bases between. The CDR3 consists of 20 residues. The CDR3, as DNA: TGTGCCAGCAGTGAAGCGCTTAGGGTTGTTTTTCTGGCAGGGGGGTTTGAGCAGTTCTTC. As protein: CASSEALRVVFLAGGFEQFF.

The chain uses TRBV9 and TRBJ2-7, with 7 nucleotides matching TRBD2. This CDR3 is built from 15 residues. Germline V lookup: CDR1 SGDLS, CDR2 YYNGEE. J gave up 0 bases and V 0 bases, and 3 bases lay outside the gene matches. The DNA of the CDR3 is TGTGCCAGCAGCGTAGGAGCGGGGTCCTCCTACGAGCAGTACTTC. It is translated as CASSVGAGSSYEQYF.

Comment on this clone: Other DNA sequences within the sample encode an identical CDR3. The chain carries TRBV18 and TRBJ2-5, with a possible D match to TRBD1 (5 bases). V lost 3 bases and J lost 2, with 10 bases in between. The CDR3 has 14 amino acids. Germline loops: CDR1 KGHSH, CDR2 LQKENI. The CDR3 sequence is CASSPPGQQETQYF. The CDR3 bases are TGTGCCAGCTCACCCCCAGGGCAGCAAGAGACCCAGTACTTC.

This chain links TRBV9 with TRBJ1-4, with D uncertain. The germline V gene has CDR1 SGDLS and CDR2 YYNGEE. The CDR3 has 14 residues. V lost 0 bases, J lost 8 bases, and 11 bases lay in between. CDR3 DNA: TGTGCCAGCAGCGTAGCCGGGGTTGGGGAAAAACTGTTTTTT. Its protein is CASSVAGVGEKLFF.

This chain connects TRBV7-8 to TRBJ1-2, with TRBD1 identical over 9 bases. This CDR3 is 21 amino acids long. Germline CDR1 is SGHVS and CDR2 is FQNEAQ. The ends lost 5 bases at V and 1 base at J; junction bases unmatched: 23. CDR3 protein: CASSKREQFPGQGQNNYGYTF. In nucleotides, the CDR3 is TGTGCCAGCAGCAAAAGAGAACAATTCCCGGGACAGGGACAAAATAACTATGGCTACACCTTC.

The chain is built from TRBV10-1 and TRBJ2-5, with a possible D match to TRBD1 (5 bases). The V end was cut by 9 bases, the J end by 5 bases, with 16 bases between. The CDR3 has 13 residues. CDR1 and CDR2 (germline): WNHNN, SYGVQD (reference sequence). The CDR3 here is CASSPPGLETQYF. The DNA for the CDR3 is TGCGCCAGTTCTCCCCCAGGGCTGGAGACCCAGTACTTC.

The chain recombines TRBV5-1 with TRBJ2-1, with D tentatively TRBD2 (5 bases). The germline V gene has CDR1 SGHRS and CDR2 YFSETQ. The germline V and J ends were trimmed by 2 bases and 6 bases, with 18 bases remaining between them. CDR3 size: 16 residues. The CDR3 region is CASSLGSIQAGNEQFF. The CDR3 bases are TGCGCCAGCAGCTTAGGTTCCATCCAGGCGGGCAATGAGCAGTTCTTC.

The rearrangement links TRBV9 to TRBJ2-6, with TRBD2 matching 15 bases. Germline assignment: CDR1 SGDLS and CDR2 YYNGEE. The ends lost 6 bases at V and 0 bases at J; junction bases unmatched: 7. This CDR3 has 19 amino acids. The CDR3 spells CASTTGLAGGSSGANVLTF. Here the CDR3 DNA reads TGTGCCAGCACCACCGGACTAGCGGGGGGGAGCTCTGGGGCCAACGTCCTGACTTTC.

The rearrangement uses TRBV19 and TRBJ2-3; possibly TRBD2 for D (7 bases). This CDR3 has 15 amino acids. Between the trimmed V and J ends, which lost 5 bases and 5 bases, there was a span of 17 bases. Germline assignment: CDR1 LNHDA and CDR2 SQIVND (reference sequence). The CDR3 is CASSPLGGGEDTQYF. The CDR3 DNA follows: TGTGCCAGTAGTCCCCTCGGCGGGGGCGAAGATACGCAGTATTTT.

The gene calls are TRBV5-4 and TRBJ2-1; 9 nucleotides align to TRBD2. The CDR3 runs to 16 residues. Germline V gene lookup returns CDR1 SGHNT and CDR2 YYREEE (reference sequence). Germline trimming cut 3 bases from V and 6 bases from J; bases unmatched to any gene: 10. The CDR3: CASSSEAGTSLNEQFF. The CDR3 region has the DNA TGTGCCAGCAGCTCAGAAGCCGGGACTAGCCTCAATGAGCAGTTCTTC.

This clone was recorded at least ten times. The chain employs TRBV15 and TRBJ2-7; 7 bases are a match to TRBD2. CDR1 is LNHNV and CDR2 is YYDKDF in the germline V gene (reference sequence). Losses at the gene ends were 4 bases for V and 6 bases for J; bases not matched to a gene: 9. The CDR3 has 14 amino acids. Here the CDR3 reads CATSTRTSKREQYF. CDR3 nucleotide sequence: TGTGCCACCAGCACCAGGACTAGTAAACGCGAGCAGTACTTC.

This clone was counted many times. The chain combines TRBV6-4 with TRBJ2-1; 8 bases line up with TRBD2. The CDR3 sequence is 15 residues long. V lost 4 bases to trimming and J lost 0 bases; unmatched junction nucleotides: 2. Germline V lookup: CDR1 MRHNA, CDR2 SNTAGT. The CDR3: CASSVAGGSYNEQFF. Here the CDR3 DNA reads TGTGCCAGCAGTGTCGCGGGAGGCTCCTACAATGAGCAGTTCTTC.